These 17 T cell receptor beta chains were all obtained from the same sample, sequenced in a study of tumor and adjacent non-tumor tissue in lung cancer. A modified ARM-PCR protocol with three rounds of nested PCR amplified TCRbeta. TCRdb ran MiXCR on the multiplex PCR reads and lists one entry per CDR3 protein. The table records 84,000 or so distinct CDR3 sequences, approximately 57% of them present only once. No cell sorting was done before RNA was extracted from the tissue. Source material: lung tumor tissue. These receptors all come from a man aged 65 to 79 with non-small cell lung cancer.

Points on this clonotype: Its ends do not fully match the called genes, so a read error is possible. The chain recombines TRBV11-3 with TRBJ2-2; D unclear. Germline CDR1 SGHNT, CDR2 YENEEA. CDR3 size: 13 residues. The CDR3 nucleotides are TGTACCAGCAGTCTCTTGATCACCGGGGAGCTGTTTTTT. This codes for CTSSLLITGELFF.

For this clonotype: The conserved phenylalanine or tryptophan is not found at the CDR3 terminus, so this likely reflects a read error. CDR3 DNA: TGTGCCATCACTCGGGACTATACCACCTACGAGCAGTACCTC. Translated: CAITRDYTTYEQYL. The chain joins TRBV6-1 to TRBJ2-7; 7 nucleotides agree with TRBD2. This CDR3 contains 14 residues. Germline CDR1 MNHNS, CDR2 SASEGT. The trim removed 10 bases at V and 2 bases at J, leaving 11 bases unmatched.

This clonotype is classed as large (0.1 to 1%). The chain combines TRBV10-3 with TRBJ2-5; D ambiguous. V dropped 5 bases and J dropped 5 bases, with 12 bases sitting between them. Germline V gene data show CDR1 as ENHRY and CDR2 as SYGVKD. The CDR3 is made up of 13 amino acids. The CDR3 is CAISFGPEETQYF. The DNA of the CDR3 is TGTGCCATCAGTTTTGGACCAGAGGAGACCCAGTACTTC.

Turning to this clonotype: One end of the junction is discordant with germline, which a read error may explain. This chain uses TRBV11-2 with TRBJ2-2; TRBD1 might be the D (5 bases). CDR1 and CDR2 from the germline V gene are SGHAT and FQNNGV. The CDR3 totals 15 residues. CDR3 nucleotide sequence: TGCGCAAGCAGCTCATTAAGGGGTAGCACCGGGGAGCTGTTTTTT. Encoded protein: CASSSLRGSTGELFF.

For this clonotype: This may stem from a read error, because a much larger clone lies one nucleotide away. The CDR3 bases are TGTGTCAGCAGCTTAAGCGGCTCCTATAATTCACCCCTCCACTTT. It yields the protein CVSSLSGSYNSPLHF. The chain employs TRBV5-4 and TRBJ1-6; D gene ambiguous. Germline values: CDR1 SGHNT, CDR2 YYREEE (reference sequence). This CDR3 comprises 15 residues.

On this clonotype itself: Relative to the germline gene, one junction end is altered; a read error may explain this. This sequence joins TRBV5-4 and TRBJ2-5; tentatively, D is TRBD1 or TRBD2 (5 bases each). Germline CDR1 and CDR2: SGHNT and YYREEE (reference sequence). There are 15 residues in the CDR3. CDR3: CAGSIWDGWRETQYF. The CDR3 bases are TGTGCCGGCAGCATCTGGGACGGGTGGAGAGAGACCCAGTACTTC.

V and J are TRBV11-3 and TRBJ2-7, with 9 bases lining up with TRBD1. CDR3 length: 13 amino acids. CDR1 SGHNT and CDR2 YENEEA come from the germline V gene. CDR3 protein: CESSATGGHEQYF. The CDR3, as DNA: TGTGAGAGCAGCGCTACAGGGGGCCACGAGCAGTACTTC.

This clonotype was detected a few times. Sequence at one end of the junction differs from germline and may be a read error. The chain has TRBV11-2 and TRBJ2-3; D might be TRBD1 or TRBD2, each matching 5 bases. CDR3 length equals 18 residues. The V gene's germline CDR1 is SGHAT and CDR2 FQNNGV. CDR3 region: CDSSPGLAGPLSTDTQYF. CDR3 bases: TGTGACAGCAGCCCTGGCCTAGCAGGGCCCTTGAGCACAGATACGCAGTATTTT.

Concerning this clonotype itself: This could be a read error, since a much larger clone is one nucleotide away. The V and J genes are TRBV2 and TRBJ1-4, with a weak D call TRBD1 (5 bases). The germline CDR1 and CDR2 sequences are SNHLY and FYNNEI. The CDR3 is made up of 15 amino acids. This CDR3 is CSSCREVTTNEKLFF. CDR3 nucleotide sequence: TGTTCCAGCTGCAGGGAAGTCACAACTAATGAAAAACTGTTTTTT. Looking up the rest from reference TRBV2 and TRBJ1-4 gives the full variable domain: EPEVTQTPSHQVTQMGQEVILRCVPISNHLYFYWYRQILGQKVEFLVSFYNNEISEKSEIFDDQFSVERPDGSNFTLKIRSTKLEDSAMYFCSSCREVTTNEKLFFGSGTQLSVL.

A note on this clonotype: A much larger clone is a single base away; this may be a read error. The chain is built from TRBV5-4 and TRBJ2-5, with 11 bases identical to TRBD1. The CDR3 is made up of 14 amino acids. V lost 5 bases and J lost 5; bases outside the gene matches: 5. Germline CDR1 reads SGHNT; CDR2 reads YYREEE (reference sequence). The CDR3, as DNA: TGTGCCAGCAGTACGGACAGGGGGCCCGAGACCCAGTACTTC. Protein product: CASSTDRGPETQYF.

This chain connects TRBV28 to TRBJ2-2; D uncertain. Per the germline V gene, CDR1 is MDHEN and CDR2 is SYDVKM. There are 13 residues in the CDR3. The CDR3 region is CVTSLGGAGELFF. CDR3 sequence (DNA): TGTGTCACCAGCCTGGGTGGAGCCGGGGAGCTGTTTTTT.

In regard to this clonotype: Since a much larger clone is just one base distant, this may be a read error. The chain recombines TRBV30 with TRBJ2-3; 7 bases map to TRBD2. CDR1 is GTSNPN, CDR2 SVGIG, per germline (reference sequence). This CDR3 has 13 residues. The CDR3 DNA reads TGTGCCTCGAGTGTGGGGGGGTCAGATACGCAGTATTTT. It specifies CASSVGGSDTQYF.

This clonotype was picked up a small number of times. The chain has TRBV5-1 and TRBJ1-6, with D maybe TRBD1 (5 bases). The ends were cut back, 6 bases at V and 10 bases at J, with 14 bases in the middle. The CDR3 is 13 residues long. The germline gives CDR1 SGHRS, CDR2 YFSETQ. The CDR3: CASTGRVGSPLHF. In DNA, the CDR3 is TGCGCCAGCACCGGCAGGGTCGGCTCACCCCTCCACTTT.

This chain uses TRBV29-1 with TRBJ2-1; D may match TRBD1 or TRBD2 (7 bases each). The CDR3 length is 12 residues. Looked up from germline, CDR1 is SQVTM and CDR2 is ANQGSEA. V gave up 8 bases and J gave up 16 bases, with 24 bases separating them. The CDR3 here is CSWGGQGVGVFF. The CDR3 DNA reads TGCAGCTGGGGGGGCCAGGGGGTCGGTGTATTCTTC.

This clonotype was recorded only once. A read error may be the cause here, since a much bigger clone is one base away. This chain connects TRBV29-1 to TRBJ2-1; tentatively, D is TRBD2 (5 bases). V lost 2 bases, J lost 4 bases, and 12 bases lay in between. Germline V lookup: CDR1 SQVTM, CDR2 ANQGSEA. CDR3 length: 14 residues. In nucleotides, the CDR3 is TGCAGCGTTGAACGAGGGATGGCGTACAATGAGCAGTTCTTC. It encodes CSVERGMAYNEQFF.

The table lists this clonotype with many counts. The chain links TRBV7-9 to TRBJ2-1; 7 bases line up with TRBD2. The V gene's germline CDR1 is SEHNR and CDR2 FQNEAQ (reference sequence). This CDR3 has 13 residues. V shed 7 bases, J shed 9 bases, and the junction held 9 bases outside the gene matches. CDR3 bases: TGTGCCAGCACCCCCCGCAGGGAGGGTGAGCAGTTCTTC. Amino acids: CASTPRREGEQFF.

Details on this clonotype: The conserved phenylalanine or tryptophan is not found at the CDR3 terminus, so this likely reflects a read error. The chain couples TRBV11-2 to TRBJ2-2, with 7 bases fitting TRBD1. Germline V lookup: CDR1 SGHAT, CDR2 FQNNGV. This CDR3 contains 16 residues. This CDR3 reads CTSSLQGTLFAGELFS. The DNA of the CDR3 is TGTACCAGCAGCCTACAGGGGACGTTATTCGCCGGGGAGCTGTTTTCT.